This TCR beta chain was captured by sequencing in a study of blood T cell repertoires in COVID-19 (dated by TCRdb to about 2020). About the study as a whole: Samples from collaborators originated in the United States, Italy and Spain and spanned both the acute and convalescent phases of COVID-19. The material from the prospective study consisted of cDNA or gDNA derived from T cells, B-cell-depleted T cells, or PBMCs. Deeply sampled blood TCRbeta repertoires from subjects exposed to, actively infected with, or recovered from COVID-19 were included in the dataset. The repertoires were released in a freely available public database intended as a resource for research on the immune response to SARS-CoV-2. The samples were drawn from the first 160 participants of the ongoing ImmuneRACE study and from about 1,200 subjects provided by 6 global collaborators. A de-identified subject ID, COVID-19 status, age in years and sex were almost always included in the sample metadata. HLA class I and class II types, where available, came from metadata supplied by the sample provider rather than from assay-based typing.

Enrolling through a virtual design, the prospective study's participants ranged in age from roughly 18 to 90 years and lived across some 22 United States geographic areas. In the prospective study, cohorts were assigned on the basis of participant-reported clinical history obtained from a screening survey and a study questionnaire. For ImmuneRACE Cohort 3, a participant was defined as recovered based on two consecutive negative NP/OP PCR tests, clearance by a healthcare professional, or resolution of symptoms. Each participant in the prospective study had whole blood, serum and a nasopharyngeal or oropharyngeal swab collected by mobile phlebotomists. Participants in the prospective study had the option to provide additional blood draws and questionnaires over a roughly 2-month period. Before DNA extraction, prospective study blood samples were shipped either frozen or at room temperature. TCRbeta CDR3 regions were amplified from genomic DNA by means of the immunoSEQ Assay, a bias-controlled multiplex PCR. The authors processed their data as follows. The number of nucleated cells in each sample was estimated by amplification of reference gene primers within the assay. To quantify the absolute abundance of each unique TCRbeta CDR3 rearrangement, sequence reads were collapsed and filtered. For each sample, productive Simpson clonality was calculated as the square root of Simpson's diversity index over productive rearrangements. The immuneACCESS repertoire file appears here via TCRdb, limited to in-frame rearrangements. These files lack a portion of the clones; in checked studies, under half of the deficit traces to unresolved V genes, and the cause of the others is not known. D and trimming were read from the DNA, whereas the V and J calls and clone size are those reported in that table. The sample table shows about 320,000 clones, and around 90% are seen once. The top ten clonotypes cover approximately 4.7% of the sample.

Between the V and J ends, shortened by 3 bases and 5 bases respectively, the junction contains 14 bases. The CDR3 covers 15 residues, taking in both the cysteine and the phenylalanine. Only CDR3 DNA remains: 45 bases, in frame from the first base. Reading the germline V gene (reference sequence) gives CDR1 SGHNT and CDR2 YYREEE. On this clone itself: Which antigen it targets is not known. It has no much larger one-base neighbor in the sample; base qualities were not kept.

Overall results and qualifications from the work: The quantity of clinical and demographic metadata differed by source and by participant and was supplied without curation.

This receptor was obtained from a man in his fifties or sixties who had recovered from COVID-19. Source material: PBMCs or T cells enriched from blood (not recorded which). The chain links TRBV5-4 with TRBJ1-4; a confident D gene designation cannot be given. The CDR3 protein is CASSSFASYNEKLFF. The bases are TGTGCCAGCAGCTCTTTCGCAAGCTACAATGAAAAACTGTTTTTT. The reference TRBV5-4 and TRBJ1-4 proteins fill in what lies around the CDR3, so the full variable domain reads ETGVTQSPTHLIKTRGQQVTLRCSSQSGHNTVSWYQQALGQGPQFIFQYYREEENGRGNFPPRFSGLQFPNYSSELNVNALELDDSALYLCASSSFASYNEKLFFGSGTQLSVL.